The present entry profiles one TCR beta chain with its context. This specimen comes from a study of blood T cells in healthy people across ages. A second PCR of roughly 6 to 12 cycles used a sample-barcoded 5' primer and a J-beta primer mix. TCRdb re-called the 5' RACE reads through MiXCR, storing one row per CDR3 protein. In the table there are about 1.4 million distinct CDR3 sequences, around 55% of which are singletons. V lost 0 bases to trimming and J lost 4 bases, with 13 bases between them. The CDR3 runs to 16 residues. CDR1 and CDR2 from the germline V gene are SGDLS and YYNGEE. The sample comprised blood. The receptor comes from a man between 18 and 29 years old in good health. V usage is TRBV9 and J usage is TRBJ2-2; no reliable D call. CDR3 bases: TGTGCCAGCAGCGTAGTAGATAGAGCCCTCACCGGGGAGCTGTTTTTT. This sequence encodes CASSVVDRALTGELFF.